This T cell receptor beta chain was identified during a study of early stage breast cancer tumors. Study summary: Under 10 ER+/PR+/HER2- tumors were invasive ductal; a few were invasive lobular. Study outcomes and limitations: Comparing each tissue with blood distinguished tumor from normal in about 90% of the 16 patients.

The V end was cut by 0 bases, the J end by 1 base, with 15 bases between. CDR1 and CDR2 from the germline V gene are MGHRA and YSYEKL. The CDR3 is made up of 18 amino acids. Method: immunoSEQ multiplex PCR; TCRdb's copy keeps in-frame clones and lacks some. The sample has some 28,000 clones; around three quarters are singletons. This clone came up a few times. The antigen is unknown. The rearrangement uses TRBV4-1 and TRBJ1-4; no definite D call. This TCR was sampled from a person between 55 and 69 years old with breast cancer. Sample: blood. The CDR3 here is CASSQEGSLFITNEKLFF. DNA of the CDR3: TGCGCCAGCAGCCAAGAGGGCTCACTGTTTATAACTAATGAAAAACTGTTTTTT.